Sequencing of this T cell receptor (beta chain) was carried out in a study of T cell clones after liver transplantation. Looking at the study overall: Blood was drawn pre-transplant, before withdrawal, and after full or failed withdrawal.

CDR3 length: 16 residues. Trimming took 3 bases from V and 5 from J; bases not matched to a gene: 8. The germline V gene encodes CDR1 SGDLS and CDR2 YYNGEE. Some clones are missing from TCRdb's copy, which holds only in-frame ones; the method was immunoSEQ multiplex PCR. The table includes 15,000 to 20,000 clones, around 84% detected once. This clonotype was sampled from a human patient who received a liver transplant. The graft donor may have given rise to some T cells. The sequenced sample was CD8+ T cells from blood, obtained 48 months after liver transplant. V gene TRBV9 combines with J gene TRBJ2-5; 12 bases are a match to TRBD1. CDR3 loop: CASSGGGTGGWETQYF. Written as DNA, the CDR3 is TGTGCCAGCAGCGGAGGTGGGACAGGGGGCTGGGAGACCCAGTACTTC.